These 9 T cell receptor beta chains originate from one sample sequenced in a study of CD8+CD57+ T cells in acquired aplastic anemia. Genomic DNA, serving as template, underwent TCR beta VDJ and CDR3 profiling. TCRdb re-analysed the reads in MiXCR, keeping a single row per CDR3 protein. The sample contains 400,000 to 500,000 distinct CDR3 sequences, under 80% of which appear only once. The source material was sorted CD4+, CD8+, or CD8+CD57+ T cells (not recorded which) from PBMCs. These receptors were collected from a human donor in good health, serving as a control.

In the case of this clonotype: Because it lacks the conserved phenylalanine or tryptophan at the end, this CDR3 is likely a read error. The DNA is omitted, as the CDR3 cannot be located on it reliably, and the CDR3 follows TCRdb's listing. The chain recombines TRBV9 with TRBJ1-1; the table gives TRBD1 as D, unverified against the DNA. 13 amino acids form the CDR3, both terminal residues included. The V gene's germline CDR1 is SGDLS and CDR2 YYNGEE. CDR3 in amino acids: CASSADRDHRYAV.

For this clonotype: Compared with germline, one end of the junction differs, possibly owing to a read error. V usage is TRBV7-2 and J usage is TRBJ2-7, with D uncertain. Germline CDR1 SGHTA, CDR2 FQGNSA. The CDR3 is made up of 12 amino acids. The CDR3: CASSFSQSYEHF. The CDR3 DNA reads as TGTGCCAGCAGCTTTAGCCAGTCCTACGAGCACTTC. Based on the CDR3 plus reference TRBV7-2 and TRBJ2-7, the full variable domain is GAGVSQSPSNKVTEKGKDVELRCDPISGHTALYWYRQSLGQGLEFLIYFQGNSAPDKSGLPSDRFSAERTGGSVSTLTIQRTQQEDSAVYLCASSFSQSYEHFGPGTRLTVT.

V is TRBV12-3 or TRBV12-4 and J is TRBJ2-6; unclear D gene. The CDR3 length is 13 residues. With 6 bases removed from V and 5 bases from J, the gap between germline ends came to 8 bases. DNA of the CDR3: TGTGCCAGCAGAGACGTGAGGGCCAACGTCCTGACTTTC. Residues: CASRDVRANVLTF.

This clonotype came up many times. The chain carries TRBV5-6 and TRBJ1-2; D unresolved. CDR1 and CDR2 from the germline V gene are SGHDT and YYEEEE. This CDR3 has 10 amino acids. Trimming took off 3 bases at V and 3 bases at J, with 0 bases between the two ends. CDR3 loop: CASSYYGYTF. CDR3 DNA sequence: TGTGCCAGCAGCTACTATGGCTACACCTTC.

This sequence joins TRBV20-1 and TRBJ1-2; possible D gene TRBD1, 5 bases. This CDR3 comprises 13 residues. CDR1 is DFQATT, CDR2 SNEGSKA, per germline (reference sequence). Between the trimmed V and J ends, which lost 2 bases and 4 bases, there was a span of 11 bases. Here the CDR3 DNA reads TGCAGTGCTAGATTACAGGCCAGCTATGGCTACACCTTC. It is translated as CSARLQASYGYTF.

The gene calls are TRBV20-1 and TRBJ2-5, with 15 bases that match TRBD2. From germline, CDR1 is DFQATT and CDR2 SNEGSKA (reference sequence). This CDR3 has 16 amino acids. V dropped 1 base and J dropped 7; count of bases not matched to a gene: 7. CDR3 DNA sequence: TGCAGTGCTAGAGGCGGACTAGCGGGGGGGCTCGGGACCCAGTACTTC. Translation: CSARGGLAGGLGTQYF.

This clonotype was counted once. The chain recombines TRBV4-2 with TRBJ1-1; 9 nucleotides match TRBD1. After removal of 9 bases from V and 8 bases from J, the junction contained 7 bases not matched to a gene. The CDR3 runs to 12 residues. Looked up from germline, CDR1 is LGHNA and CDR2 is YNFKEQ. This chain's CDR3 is CARSGQGLEAFF. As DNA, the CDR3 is TGTGCCAGGAGCGGACAGGGGCTGGAAGCTTTCTTT.

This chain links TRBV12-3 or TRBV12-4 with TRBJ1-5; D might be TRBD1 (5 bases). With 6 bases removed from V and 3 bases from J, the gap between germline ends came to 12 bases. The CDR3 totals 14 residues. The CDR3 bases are TGTGCCAGCAGCCCCGGGACTCTCAATCAGCCCCAGCATTTT. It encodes CASSPGTLNQPQHF.

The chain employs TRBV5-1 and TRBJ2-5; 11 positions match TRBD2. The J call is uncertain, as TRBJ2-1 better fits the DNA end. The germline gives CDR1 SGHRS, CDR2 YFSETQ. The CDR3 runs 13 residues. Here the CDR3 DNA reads TGCGCCAGCAGCTTGTCTAGCGGGGGGAGGCAGTTCTTC. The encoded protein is CASSLSSGGRQFF.